The T cell receptor beta chain described here comes from a study of CD8 T cells in Susac syndrome. Reverse transcription of about 0.45 to 1 ug RNA was carried out with random hexamers. Using its own MiXCR run on the immunoSEQ multiplex PCR reads, TCRdb lists one record per CDR3 protein. The sample has about 130,000 distinct CDR3 sequences; around 91% are singletons. The source of this sequence is a human donor with multiple sclerosis. Sequencing input: CD8+ T cells from PBMCs.

CDR3 coding DNA: TGTGCCAGCAGTTGGGGGACTAGCGGGAATGAGCAGTTCTTC. The encoded protein is CASSWGTSGNEQFF. The gene calls are TRBV28 and TRBJ2-1, with TRBD2 identical over 12 bases. J lost 7 bases, V lost 4 bases, and 2 bases had no gene match. Germline lookup yields CDR1 MDHEN and CDR2 SYDVKM. This CDR3 is 14 amino acids long.